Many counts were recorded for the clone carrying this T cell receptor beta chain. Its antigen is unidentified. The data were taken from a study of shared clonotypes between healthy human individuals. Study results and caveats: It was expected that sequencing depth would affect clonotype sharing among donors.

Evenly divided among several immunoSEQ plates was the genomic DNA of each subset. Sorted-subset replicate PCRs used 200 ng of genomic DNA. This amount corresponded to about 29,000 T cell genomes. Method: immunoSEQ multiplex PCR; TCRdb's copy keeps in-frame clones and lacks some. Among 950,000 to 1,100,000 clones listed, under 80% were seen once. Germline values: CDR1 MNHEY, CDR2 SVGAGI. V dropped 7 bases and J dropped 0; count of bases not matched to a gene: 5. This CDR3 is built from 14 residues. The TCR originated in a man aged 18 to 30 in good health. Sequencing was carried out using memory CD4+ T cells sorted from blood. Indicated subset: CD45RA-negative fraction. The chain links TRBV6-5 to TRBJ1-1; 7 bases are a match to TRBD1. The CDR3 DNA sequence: TGTGCCAGCAAACCACAGGGGATGAACACTGAAGCTTTCTTT. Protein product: CASKPQGMNTEAFF.